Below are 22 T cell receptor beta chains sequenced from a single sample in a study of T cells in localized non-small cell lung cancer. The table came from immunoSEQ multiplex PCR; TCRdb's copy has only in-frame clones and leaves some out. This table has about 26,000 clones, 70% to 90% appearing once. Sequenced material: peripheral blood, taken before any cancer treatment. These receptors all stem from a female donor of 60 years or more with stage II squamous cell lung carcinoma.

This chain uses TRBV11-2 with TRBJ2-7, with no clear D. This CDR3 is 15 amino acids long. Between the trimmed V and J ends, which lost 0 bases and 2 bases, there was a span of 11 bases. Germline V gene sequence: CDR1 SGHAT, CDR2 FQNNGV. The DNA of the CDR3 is TGTGCCAGCAGCTTAGATCCAGGTCGGGCCTACGAGCAGTACTTC. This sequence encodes CASSLDPGRAYEQYF.

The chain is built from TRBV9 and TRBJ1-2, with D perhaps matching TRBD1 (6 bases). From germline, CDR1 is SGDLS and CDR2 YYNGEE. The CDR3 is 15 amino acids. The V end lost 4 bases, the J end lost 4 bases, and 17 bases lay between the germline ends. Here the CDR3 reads CASSRARETGYGYTF. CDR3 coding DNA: TGTGCCAGCAGCCGAGCCCGTGAGACAGGCTATGGCTACACCTTC.

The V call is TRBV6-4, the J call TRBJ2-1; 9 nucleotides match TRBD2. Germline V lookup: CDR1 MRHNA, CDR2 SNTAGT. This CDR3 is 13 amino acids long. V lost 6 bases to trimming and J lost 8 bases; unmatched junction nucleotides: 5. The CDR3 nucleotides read TGTGCCAGCAGGGCTAGCGGGATGGATGAGCAGTTCTTC. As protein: CASRASGMDEQFF.

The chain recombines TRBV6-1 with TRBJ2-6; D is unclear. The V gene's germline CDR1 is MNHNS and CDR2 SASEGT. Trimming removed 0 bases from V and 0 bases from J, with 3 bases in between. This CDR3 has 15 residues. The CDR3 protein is CASSEAFSGANVLTF. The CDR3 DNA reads TGTGCCAGCAGTGAAGCCTTCTCTGGGGCCAACGTCCTGACTTTC.

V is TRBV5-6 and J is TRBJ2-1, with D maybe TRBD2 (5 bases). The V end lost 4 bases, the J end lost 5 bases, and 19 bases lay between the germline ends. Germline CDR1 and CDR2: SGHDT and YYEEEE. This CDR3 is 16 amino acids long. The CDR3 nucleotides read TGTGCCAGCAGCCCCCCTAGCAGGACGCTTAACAATGAGCAGTTCTTC. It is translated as CASSPPSRTLNNEQFF.

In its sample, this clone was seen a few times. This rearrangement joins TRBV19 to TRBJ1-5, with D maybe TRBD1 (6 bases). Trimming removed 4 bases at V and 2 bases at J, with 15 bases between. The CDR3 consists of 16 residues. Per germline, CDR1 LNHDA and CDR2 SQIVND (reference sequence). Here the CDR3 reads CASSTRQDKGNQPQHF. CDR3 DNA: TGTGCCAGTAGTACCCGACAGGACAAGGGCAATCAGCCCCAGCATTTT.

CDR3 sequence (DNA): TGTGCCAGCAGCCCACTGACAGGGCGCACTGAAGCTTTCTTT. Its protein is CASSPLTGRTEAFF. The chain employs TRBV14 and TRBJ1-1; TRBD1 matches 7 bases. Germline CDR1 is SGHDN and CDR2 is FVKESK. This CDR3 has 14 residues. With V trimmed by 4 bases and J by 4 bases, 6 bases remained unmatched.

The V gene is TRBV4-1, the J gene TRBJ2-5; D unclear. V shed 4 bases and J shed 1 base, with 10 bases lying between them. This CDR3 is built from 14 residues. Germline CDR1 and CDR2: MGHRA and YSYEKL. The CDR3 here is CASSLGPLQETQYF. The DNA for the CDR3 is TGCGCCAGCAGCCTTGGACCCCTCCAAGAGACCCAGTACTTC.

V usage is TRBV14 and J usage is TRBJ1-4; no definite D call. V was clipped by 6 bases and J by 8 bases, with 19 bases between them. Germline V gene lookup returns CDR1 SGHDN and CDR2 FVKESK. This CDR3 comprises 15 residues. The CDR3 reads CASRRTGGVGEKLFF. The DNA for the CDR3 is TGTGCCAGCAGACGGACGGGCGGGGTCGGAGAAAAACTGTTTTTT.

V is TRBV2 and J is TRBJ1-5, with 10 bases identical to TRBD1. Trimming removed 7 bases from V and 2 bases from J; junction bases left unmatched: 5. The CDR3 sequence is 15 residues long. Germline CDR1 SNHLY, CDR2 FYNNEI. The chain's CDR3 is CASKGQGIGNQPQHF. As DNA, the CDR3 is TGTGCCAGCAAGGGACAGGGGATCGGCAATCAGCCCCAGCATTTT.

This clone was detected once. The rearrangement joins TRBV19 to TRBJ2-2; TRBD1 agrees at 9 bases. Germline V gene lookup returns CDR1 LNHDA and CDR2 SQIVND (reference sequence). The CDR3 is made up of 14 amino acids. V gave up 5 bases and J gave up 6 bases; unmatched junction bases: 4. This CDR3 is CASSRTGAAGELFF. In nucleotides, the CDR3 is TGTGCCAGTAGTCGGACAGGGGCCGCCGGGGAGCTGTTTTTT.

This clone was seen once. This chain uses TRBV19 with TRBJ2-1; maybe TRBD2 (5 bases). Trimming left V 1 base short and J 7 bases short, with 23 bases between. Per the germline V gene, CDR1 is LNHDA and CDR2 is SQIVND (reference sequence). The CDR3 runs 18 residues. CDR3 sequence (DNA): TGTGCCAGTAGTATAGGTGGGAGTCCCTCCCTGGCCGGGAATGAGCAGTTCTTC. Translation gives CASSIGGSPSLAGNEQFF.

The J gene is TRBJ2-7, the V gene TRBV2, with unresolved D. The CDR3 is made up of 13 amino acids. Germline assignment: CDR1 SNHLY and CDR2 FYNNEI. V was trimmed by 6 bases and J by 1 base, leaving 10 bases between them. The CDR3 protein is CASRDLSSYEQYF. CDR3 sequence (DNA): TGTGCCAGCAGGGACCTTTCTTCCTACGAGCAGTACTTC. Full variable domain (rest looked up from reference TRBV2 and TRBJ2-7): EPEVTQTPSHQVTQMGQEVILRCVPISNHLYFYWYRQILGQKVEFLVSFYNNEISEKSEIFDDQFSVERPDGSNFTLKIRSTKLEDSAMYFCASRDLSSYEQYFGPGTRLTVT.

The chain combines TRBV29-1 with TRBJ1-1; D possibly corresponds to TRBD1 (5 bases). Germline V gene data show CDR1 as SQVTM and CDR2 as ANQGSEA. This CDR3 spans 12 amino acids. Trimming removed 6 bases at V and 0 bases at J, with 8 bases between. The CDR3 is CSVIGVNTEAFF. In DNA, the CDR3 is TGCAGCGTAATAGGGGTGAACACTGAAGCTTTCTTT. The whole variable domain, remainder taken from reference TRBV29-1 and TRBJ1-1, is SAVISQKPSRDICQRGTSLTIQCQVDSQVTMMFWYRQQPGQSLTLIATANQGSEATYESGFVIDKFPISRPNLTFSTLTVSNMSPEDSSIYLCSVIGVNTEAFFGQGTRLTVV.

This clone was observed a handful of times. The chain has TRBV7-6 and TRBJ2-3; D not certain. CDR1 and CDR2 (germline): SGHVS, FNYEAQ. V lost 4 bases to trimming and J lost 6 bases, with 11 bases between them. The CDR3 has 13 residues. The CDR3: CASSSRAGDTQYF. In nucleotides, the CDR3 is TGTGCCAGCAGCTCCCGCGCCGGGGATACGCAGTATTTT.

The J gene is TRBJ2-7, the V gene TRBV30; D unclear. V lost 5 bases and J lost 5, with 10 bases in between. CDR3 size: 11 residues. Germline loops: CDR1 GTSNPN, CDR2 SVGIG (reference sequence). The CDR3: CAWGLRNEQYF. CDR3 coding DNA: TGTGCCTGGGGGTTGAGGAACGAGCAGTACTTC.

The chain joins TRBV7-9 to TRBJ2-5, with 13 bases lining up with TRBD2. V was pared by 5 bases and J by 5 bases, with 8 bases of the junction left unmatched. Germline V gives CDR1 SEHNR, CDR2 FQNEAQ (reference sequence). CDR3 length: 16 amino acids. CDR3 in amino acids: CASSETSGRAWETQYF. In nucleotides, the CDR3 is TGTGCCAGCAGCGAAACTAGCGGGAGGGCATGGGAGACCCAGTACTTC.

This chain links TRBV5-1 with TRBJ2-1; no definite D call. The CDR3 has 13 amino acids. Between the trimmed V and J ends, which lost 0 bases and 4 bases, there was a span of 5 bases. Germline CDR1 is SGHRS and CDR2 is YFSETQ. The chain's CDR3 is CASSLGQYNEQFF. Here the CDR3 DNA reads TGCGCCAGCAGCTTGGGGCAGTACAATGAGCAGTTCTTC.

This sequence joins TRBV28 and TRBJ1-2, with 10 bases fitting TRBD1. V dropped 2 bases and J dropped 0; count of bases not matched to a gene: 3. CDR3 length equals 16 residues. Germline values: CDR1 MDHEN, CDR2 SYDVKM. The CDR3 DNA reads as TGTGCCAGCAGTTTAGGGACAGGGGCCTCTAACTATGGCTACACCTTC. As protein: CASSLGTGASNYGYTF.

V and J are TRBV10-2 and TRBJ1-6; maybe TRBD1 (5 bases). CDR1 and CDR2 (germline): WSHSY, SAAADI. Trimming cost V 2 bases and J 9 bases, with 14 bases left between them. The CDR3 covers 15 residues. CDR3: CASSEADGGGSPLHF. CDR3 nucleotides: TGCGCCAGCAGTGAGGCGGACGGGGGAGGTTCACCCCTCCACTTT.

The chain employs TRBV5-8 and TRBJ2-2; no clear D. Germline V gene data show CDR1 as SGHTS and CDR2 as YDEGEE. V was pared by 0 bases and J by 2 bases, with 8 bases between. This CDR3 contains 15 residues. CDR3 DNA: TGTGCCAGCAGCTTGGTCCTTGCCAACACCGGGGAGCTGTTTTTT. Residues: CASSLVLANTGELFF. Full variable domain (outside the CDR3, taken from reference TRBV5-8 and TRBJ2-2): EAGVTQSPTHLIKTRGQQATLRCSPISGHTSVYWYQQALGLGLQFLLWYDEGEERNRGNFPPRFSGRQFPNYSSELNVNALELEDSALYLCASSLVLANTGELFFGEGSRLTVL.

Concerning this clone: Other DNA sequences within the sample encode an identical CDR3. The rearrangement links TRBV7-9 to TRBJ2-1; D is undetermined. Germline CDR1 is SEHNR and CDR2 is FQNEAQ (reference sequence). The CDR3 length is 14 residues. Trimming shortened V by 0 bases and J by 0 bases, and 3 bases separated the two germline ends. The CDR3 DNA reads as TGTGCCAGCAGCTTAGCGGGCTCCTACAATGAGCAGTTCTTC. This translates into CASSLAGSYNEQFF.